A selection of T cell receptor beta chains follows, all from one sample in a study of cytomegalovirus exposure and HLA in healthy donors. The data were produced by immunoSEQ multiplex PCR, yet TCRdb's version contains in-frame clones alone and is incomplete. The data show 120,000 or so clones, with about 73% seen just once and roughly 6% held by the top ten. Sequencing was done on a sample of PBMCs. Receptor source: a woman aged 40 to 50 in good health and CMV-seronegative. Both conserved end residues are part of each CDR3. The D gene is left open where the match is weak. Clone size, where shown, is once, few, many, or a class for clones that have expanded.

d_gene: TRBD2; v_gene: TRBV7-9; j_gene: TRBJ2-1; abundance: NA; CDR3aa: CSSSPLGSSGRSEQFF; CDR3nt: TGTTCCAGCAGCCCGCTGGGGTCTAGCGGGAGAAGTGAGCAGTTCTTC
d_gene: NA; v_gene: TRBV5-4; j_gene: TRBJ2-3; abundance: NA; CDR3aa: CASSLAADTQYF; CDR3nt: TGTGCCAGCAGCTTGGCCGCAGATACGCAGTATTTT
d_gene: NA; v_gene: TRBV5-1; j_gene: TRBJ2-4; abundance: once; CDR3aa: CASSRAPFDKNIQYF; CDR3nt: TGCGCCAGCAGCCGAGCGCCGTTCGACAAAAACATTCAGTACTTC
d_gene: NA; v_gene: TRBV29-1; j_gene: TRBJ2-1; abundance: NA; CDR3aa: CSVVYGRGDYNEQFF; CDR3nt: TGCAGCGTTGTGTACGGGAGAGGGGACTACAATGAGCAGTTCTTC
d_gene: NA; v_gene: TRBV7-2; j_gene: TRBJ2-7; abundance: NA; CDR3aa: CASSLELANPPYEQYF; CDR3nt: TGTGCCAGCAGCTTGGAGTTAGCTAATCCCCCCTACGAGCAGTACTTC
d_gene: NA; v_gene: TRBV2; j_gene: TRBJ2-3; abundance: NA; CDR3aa: CASRASTDTQYF; CDR3nt: TGTGCCAGCAGGGCTAGCACAGATACGCAGTATTTT
d_gene: NA; v_gene: TRBV2; j_gene: TRBJ1-1; abundance: NA; CDR3aa: CASSETGSFVAEAFF; CDR3nt: TGTGCCAGCAGTGAAACGGGAAGCTTCGTGGCTGAAGCTTTCTTT
d_gene: TRBD1; v_gene: TRBV19; j_gene: TRBJ1-5; abundance: NA; CDR3aa: CASSRDRGQPQHF; CDR3nt: TGTGCCAGTAGTAGGGACAGGGGACAGCCCCAGCATTTT
d_gene: NA; v_gene: TRBV28; j_gene: TRBJ1-5; abundance: NA; CDR3aa: CASNGDKNWGNQPQHF; CDR3nt: TGTGCCAGCAACGGGGATAAAAACTGGGGCAATCAGCCCCAGCATTTT
d_gene: NA; v_gene: TRBV15; j_gene: TRBJ2-7; abundance: NA; CDR3aa: CATSRDRGFDEQYF; CDR3nt: TGTGCCACCAGCAGAGACAGGGGATTTGACGAGCAGTACTTC
d_gene: TRBD1; v_gene: TRBV7-2; j_gene: TRBJ2-7; abundance: NA; CDR3aa: CASIGGTDYEQYF; CDR3nt: TGTGCCAGCATAGGTGGGACAGACTACGAGCAGTACTTC
d_gene: NA; v_gene: TRBV28; j_gene: TRBJ2-6; abundance: NA; CDR3aa: CASSLVTVAGANGLTF; CDR3nt: TGTGCCAGCAGTTTGGTGACAGTAGCTGGGGCCAACGGCCTGACTTTC
d_gene: NA; v_gene: TRBV28; j_gene: TRBJ1-5; abundance: NA; CDR3aa: CASSKGQKLNQPQHF; CDR3nt: TGTGCCAGCAGCAAAGGACAAAAACTCAATCAGCCCCAGCATTTT
d_gene: TRBD1; v_gene: TRBV11-1; j_gene: TRBJ1-4; abundance: NA; CDR3aa: CASSSWDRASEKLFF; CDR3nt: TGTGCCAGCAGCTCCTGGGACAGGGCCTCCGAAAAACTGTTTTTT
d_gene: NA; v_gene: TRBV7-9; j_gene: TRBJ2-1; abundance: NA; CDR3aa: CSSSSARGQIYNEQFF; CDR3nt: TGTTCCAGCAGCTCCGCGAGAGGACAGATATACAATGAGCAGTTCTTC
d_gene: NA; v_gene: TRBV7-3; j_gene: TRBJ2-3; abundance: once; CDR3aa: CASSPGFSSDTQYF; CDR3nt: TGTGCCAGCAGCCCCGGTTTTAGCTCGGATACGCAGTATTTT
d_gene: NA; v_gene: TRBV28; j_gene: TRBJ2-7; abundance: NA; CDR3aa: CASSPSDSYEQYF; CDR3nt: TGTGCCAGCTCACCATCAGACTCCTACGAGCAGTACTTC
d_gene: TRBD1; v_gene: TRBV19; j_gene: TRBJ1-1; abundance: NA; CDR3aa: CASSPLTGGNTEAFF; CDR3nt: TGTGCCAGTAGTCCCTTGACAGGGGGGAACACTGAAGCTTTCTTT
d_gene: NA; v_gene: TRBV7-8; j_gene: TRBJ1-5; abundance: NA; CDR3aa: CASSLVGGMGNQPQHF; CDR3nt: TGTGCCAGCAGCTTAGTGGGGGGGATGGGGAATCAGCCCCAGCATTTT
d_gene: TRBD2; v_gene: TRBV15; j_gene: TRBJ2-1; abundance: few; CDR3aa: CATSREASGDEQFF; CDR3nt: TGTGCCACCAGCAGAGAAGCTAGCGGGGATGAGCAGTTCTTC
d_gene: TRBD1; v_gene: TRBV7-9; j_gene: TRBJ2-2; abundance: NA; CDR3aa: CSSSTQDRGTGELFF; CDR3nt: TGTTCCAGCAGCACACAAGACAGGGGGACCGGGGAGCTGTTTTTT
d_gene: TRBD1; v_gene: TRBV2; j_gene: TRBJ2-5; abundance: NA; CDR3aa: CASSEGIQGALGETQYF; CDR3nt: TGTGCCAGCAGTGAAGGGATACAGGGGGCGTTAGGGGAGACCCAGTACTTC
d_gene: TRBD2; v_gene: TRBV5-6; j_gene: TRBJ2-7; abundance: NA; CDR3aa: CASSSSDQGTSGSYQQYF; CDR3nt: TGTGCCAGCAGCTCAAGTGACCAAGGGACTAGCGGATCCTATCAGCAGTACTTC
d_gene: NA; v_gene: TRBV19; j_gene: TRBJ1-1; abundance: NA; CDR3aa: CASSIWGQDTEAFF; CDR3nt: TGTGCCAGTAGTATATGGGGGCAGGACACTGAAGCTTTCTTT
d_gene: NA; v_gene: TRBV6-1; j_gene: TRBJ1-3; abundance: NA; CDR3aa: CASSNFDRTGNTIYF; CDR3nt: TGTGCCAGCAGTAACTTCGACAGGACTGGAAACACCATATATTTT
d_gene: NA; v_gene: TRBV9; j_gene: TRBJ2-1; abundance: few; CDR3aa: CASSVGGSASYNEQFF; CDR3nt: TGTGCCAGCAGCGTAGGAGGGAGTGCCTCCTACAATGAGCAGTTCTTC
d_gene: NA; v_gene: TRBV7-9; j_gene: TRBJ1-2; abundance: NA; CDR3aa: CASSLDGGYYGYTF; CDR3nt: TGTGCCAGCAGCTTAGACGGGGGGTACTATGGCTACACCTTC
d_gene: TRBD2; v_gene: TRBV29-1; j_gene: TRBJ2-1; abundance: NA; CDR3aa: CSVLGGIAGGSNEQFF; CDR3nt: TGCAGCGTTCTTGGGGGGATAGCGGGCGGGTCCAATGAGCAGTTCTTC
d_gene: TRBD1; v_gene: TRBV7-9; j_gene: TRBJ2-1; abundance: NA; CDR3aa: CASRNRDRVGIYNEQFF; CDR3nt: TGTGCCAGCAGGAACAGAGACAGGGTCGGGATATACAATGAGCAGTTCTTC
d_gene: NA; v_gene: TRBV7-9; j_gene: TRBJ2-2; abundance: NA; CDR3aa: CASGETGELFF; CDR3nt: TGTGCCAGCGGAGAAACCGGGGAGCTGTTTTTT
d_gene: NA; v_gene: TRBV2; j_gene: TRBJ1-2; abundance: NA; CDR3aa: CANGGPSQGYTF; CDR3nt: TGTGCCAACGGCGGGCCCTCCCAAGGCTACACCTTC
d_gene: TRBD2; v_gene: TRBV27; j_gene: TRBJ2-1; abundance: few; CDR3aa: CASRLAVYNEQFF; CDR3nt: TGTGCCAGCAGACTAGCGGTTTACAATGAGCAGTTCTTC
d_gene: TRBD1; v_gene: TRBV7-9; j_gene: TRBJ1-4; abundance: NA; CDR3aa: CSSTDRATNEKLFF; CDR3nt: TGTTCCAGCACCGACAGGGCAACTAATGAAAAACTGTTTTTT
d_gene: TRBD1; v_gene: TRBV7-9; j_gene: TRBJ1-1; abundance: NA; CDR3aa: CSSSSFGQGYIVNTEAFF; CDR3nt: TGTTCCAGCAGCTCCTTTGGACAGGGTTATATAGTGAACACTGAAGCTTTCTTT
d_gene: NA; v_gene: TRBV11-2; j_gene: TRBJ1-1; abundance: NA; CDR3aa: CASSFSENTEAFF; CDR3nt: TGTGCCAGCAGCTTTTCAGAGAACACTGAAGCTTTCTTT
d_gene: TRBD2; v_gene: TRBV2; j_gene: TRBJ2-1; abundance: NA; CDR3aa: CASVWGGRAPYNEQFF; CDR3nt: TGTGCCAGCGTTTGGGGCGGGAGGGCCCCCTACAATGAGCAGTTCTTC
d_gene: NA; v_gene: TRBV2; j_gene: TRBJ2-7; abundance: NA; CDR3aa: CASSEGEVEQYF; CDR3nt: TGTGCCAGCAGTGAAGGTGAGGTCGAGCAGTACTTC
d_gene: TRBD1; v_gene: TRBV5-1; j_gene: TRBJ2-1; abundance: NA; CDR3aa: CASSPPPRTGGYNEQFF; CDR3nt: TGCGCCAGCAGCCCGCCTCCACGGACAGGGGGCTACAATGAGCAGTTCTTC
d_gene: TRBD2; v_gene: TRBV13; j_gene: TRBJ2-7; abundance: NA; CDR3aa: CASSYSGSSYEQYF; CDR3nt: TGTGCCAGCAGCTATAGCGGGAGCTCCTACGAGCAGTACTTC
d_gene: TRBD1; v_gene: TRBV28; j_gene: TRBJ2-5; abundance: few; CDR3aa: CASSDGTGDVKTQYF; CDR3nt: TGTGCCAGCAGTGACGGGACAGGGGATGTAAAGACCCAGTACTTC